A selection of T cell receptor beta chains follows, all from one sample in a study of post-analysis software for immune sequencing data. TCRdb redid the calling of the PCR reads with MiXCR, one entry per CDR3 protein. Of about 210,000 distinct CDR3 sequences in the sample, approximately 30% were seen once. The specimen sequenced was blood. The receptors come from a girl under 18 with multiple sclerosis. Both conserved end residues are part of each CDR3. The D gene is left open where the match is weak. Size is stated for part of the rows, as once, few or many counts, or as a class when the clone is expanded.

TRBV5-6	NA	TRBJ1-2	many	CASSLIGDDYGYTF	TGTGCCAGCAGCTTGATCGGGGACGACTATGGCTACACCTTC
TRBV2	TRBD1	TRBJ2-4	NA	CASSNRDSQQYF	TGTGCCAGCAGCAACCGGGACAGCCAACAGTACTTC
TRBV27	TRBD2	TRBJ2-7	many	CASSYSSGYEQYF	TGTGCCAGCAGTTACAGTAGCGGGTACGAGCAGTACTTC
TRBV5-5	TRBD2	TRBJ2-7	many	CASSLQLAGLALRGYEQYF	TGTGCCAGCAGCTTGCAGCTAGCAGGACTAGCATTGAGGGGCTACGAGCAGTACTTC
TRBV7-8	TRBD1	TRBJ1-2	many	CASSYRGATYGYTF	TGTGCCAGCAGCTACAGGGGGGCTACCTATGGCTACACCTTC
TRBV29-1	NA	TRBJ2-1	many	CSVEDPQEVPYNEQFF	TGCAGCGTTGAAGATCCCCAGGAGGTTCCCTACAATGAGCAGTTCTTC
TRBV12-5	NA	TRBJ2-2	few	CASGLVRNTGELFF	TGTGCTAGTGGTTTGGTACGGAACACCGGGGAGCTGTTTTTT
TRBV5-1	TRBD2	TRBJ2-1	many	CASSTTSGSYEQFF	TGCGCCAGCAGCACGACTAGCGGGAGCTATGAGCAGTTCTTC
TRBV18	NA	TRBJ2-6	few	CASSIGPGAPGANVLTF	TGTGCCAGCTCAATAGGTCCAGGGGCGCCCGGGGCCAACGTCCTGACTTTC
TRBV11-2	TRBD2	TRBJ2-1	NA	CASSMGLAVYNEQFF	TGTGCCAGCAGCATGGGACTAGCGGTCTACAATGAGCAGTTCTTC
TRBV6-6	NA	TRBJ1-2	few	CASNPTGYYGYTF	TGTGCCAGCAACCCCACGGGTTACTATGGCTACACCTTC
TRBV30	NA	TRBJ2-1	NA	CAWNYGQTAYNEQFF	TGTGCCTGGAACTATGGACAGACAGCCTACAATGAGCAGTTCTTC
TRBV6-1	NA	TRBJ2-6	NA	CASTGANVLTF	TGTGCCAGCACTGGGGCCAACGTCCTGACTTTC
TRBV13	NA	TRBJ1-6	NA	CASSLARGRHNSPLHF	TGTGCCAGCAGCTTAGCCAGGGGCAGACATAATTCACCCCTCCACTTT
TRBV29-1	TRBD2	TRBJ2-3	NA	CSVRPSGLAGGPEDTQYF	TGCAGCGTTCGGCCCTCCGGACTAGCGGGAGGGCCCGAAGATACGCAGTATTTT
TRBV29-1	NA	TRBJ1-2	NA	CSAEDRRTQQANYGYTF	TGCAGCGCTGAAGATCGCAGGACTCAACAAGCTAACTATGGCTACACCTTC
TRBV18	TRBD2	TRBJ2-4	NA	CASSPPTGGKNIQYF	TGTGCCAGCTCACCACCGACGGGAGGGAAAAACATTCAGTACTTC
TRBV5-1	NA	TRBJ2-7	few	CASSLSDWPLSYEQYF	TGCGCCAGCAGCTTGTCCGATTGGCCCCTATCCTACGAGCAGTACTTC
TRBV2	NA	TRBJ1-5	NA	CASGGLSNQPQHF	TGTGCCAGCGGGGGCCTTAGCAATCAGCCCCAGCATTTT
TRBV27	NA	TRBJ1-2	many	CASSSLMGEMNYGYTF	TGTGCCAGCAGTTCCCTGATGGGGGAGATGAACTATGGCTACACCTTC
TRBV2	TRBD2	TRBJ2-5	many	CASSGLAGGAQETQYF	TGTGCCAGCAGTGGGCTAGCGGGGGGTGCCCAAGAGACCCAGTACTTC
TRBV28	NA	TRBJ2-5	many	CASTPGGRETQYF	TGTGCCAGCACGCCAGGGGGGAGAGAGACCCAGTACTTC
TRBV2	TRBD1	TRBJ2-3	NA	CASSYGTASTDTQYF	TGTGCCAGCAGTTACGGGACAGCTAGCACAGATACGCAGTATTTT
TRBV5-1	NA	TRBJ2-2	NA	CASSPGYTGELFF	TGCGCCAGCAGCCCCGGTTACACCGGGGAGCTGTTTTTT
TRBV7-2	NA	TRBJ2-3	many	CASTRAVHSTDTQYF	TGTGCCAGCACCCGGGCCGTCCACAGCACAGATACGCAGTATTTT
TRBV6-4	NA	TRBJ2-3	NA	CASSDSATDTQYF	TGTGCCAGTAGTGACTCAGCCACAGATACGCAGTATTTT
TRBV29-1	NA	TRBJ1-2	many	CSVGSRTYGYTF	TGCAGCGTTGGAAGCAGGACTTATGGCTACACCTTC
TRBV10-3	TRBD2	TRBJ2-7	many	CAISDPGLAGTYEQYF	TGTGCCATCAGTGACCCAGGACTAGCGGGGACCTACGAGCAGTACTTC
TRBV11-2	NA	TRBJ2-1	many	CASSLDTRASYNEQFF	TGTGCCAGCAGCTTAGATACACGAGCCTCCTACAATGAGCAGTTCTTC
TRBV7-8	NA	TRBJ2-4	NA	CASSLKRKETKNIQYF	TGTGCCAGCAGCTTAAAACGGAAGGAGACCAAAAACATTCAGTACTTC
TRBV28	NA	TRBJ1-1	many	CASRVVGRPRTGAEAFF	TGTGCCAGCAGGGTTGTGGGGCGACCCCGAACAGGCGCTGAAGCTTTCTTT
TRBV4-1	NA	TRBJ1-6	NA	CASSQDQGFGNSPLHF	TGCGCCAGCAGCCAAGATCAGGGTTTCGGGAATTCACCCCTCCACTTT
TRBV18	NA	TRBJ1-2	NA	CASSPPTGVGYGYTF	TGTGCCAGCTCACCACCAACGGGGGTGGGCTATGGCTACACCTTC
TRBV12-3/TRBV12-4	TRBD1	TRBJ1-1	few	CASSFRDRMAEAFF	TGTGCCAGCAGTTTCCGGGACAGGATGGCTGAAGCTTTCTTT
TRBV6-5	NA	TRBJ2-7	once	CASSYLPQGSYGRYF	TGTGCCAGCAGTTACTTGCCTCAAGGCTCCTACGGGCGGTACTTC
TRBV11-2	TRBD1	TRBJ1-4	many	CASSLGDRDHEKLFF	TGTGCCAGCAGCTTAGGGGACAGGGACCATGAAAAACTGTTTTTT
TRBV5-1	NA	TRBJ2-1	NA	CASSLDRLSYNEQFF	TGCGCCAGCAGCTTGGACAGGCTCTCCTACAATGAGCAGTTCTTC
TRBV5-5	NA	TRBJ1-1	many	CASSLGPPAGPGTEAFF	TGTGCCAGCAGCTTGGGACCCCCAGCAGGTCCGGGGACTGAAGCTTTCTTT
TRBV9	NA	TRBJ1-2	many	CASTPSAQRRNYGYTF	TGTGCCAGCACCCCGTCGGCCCAGAGACGAAACTATGGCTACACCTTC
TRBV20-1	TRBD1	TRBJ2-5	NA	CSASPVTGMGETQYF	TGCAGTGCTAGTCCCGTGACAGGGATGGGAGAGACCCAGTACTTC
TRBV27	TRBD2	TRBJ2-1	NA	CASSRFPVAGGPNEQFF	TGTGCCAGCAGCCGTTTCCCGGTAGCGGGGGGGCCCAATGAGCAGTTCTTC
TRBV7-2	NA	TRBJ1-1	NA	CASSLGLNMNTEAFF	TGTGCCAGCAGCCTGGGATTGAATATGAACACTGAAGCTTTCTTT
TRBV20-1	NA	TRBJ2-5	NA	CSALHPTGVKKETQYF	TGCAGTGCTCTTCACCCAACCGGGGTAAAGAAAGAGACCCAGTACTTC
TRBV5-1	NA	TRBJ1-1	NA	CASSLEGRARTEAFF	TGCGCCAGCAGCTTGGAGGGCAGGGCCAGGACTGAAGCTTTCTTT